This T cell receptor beta chain is from a study of PD-L1 blockade in urothelial cancer. Notes on this clone: Its cognate antigen is unknown.

Study observations and caveats: The study found that durable-benefit patients expanded tumor-associated blood clones more at 3 weeks.

Generated by immunoSEQ multiplex PCR, the TCRdb table keeps only in-frame clones and is missing some. This sample has about 38,000 clones, with about four fifths found just once. Between 1 and 8 samples per patient were obtained, pretreatment and on-treatment. This sample comprised PBMCs, obtained around atezolizumab (anti-PD-L1) treatment. This receptor was obtained from a man in his 60s with urothelial cancer.

The CDR3 loop is CASSQEPQYYEQYF. In nucleotides, the CDR3 is TGCGCCAGCAGCCAAGAGCCACAGTACTACGAGCAGTACTTC. The chain is built from TRBV4-1 and TRBJ2-7; D remains ambiguous. Germline CDR1 is MGHRA and CDR2 is YSYEKL. The V end was cut by 0 bases, the J end by 3 bases, with 9 bases between. The CDR3 runs 14 residues.